This T cell receptor beta chain was sequenced for a study of cytomegalovirus exposure and HLA in healthy donors. Looking at the study overall: Falling in the Caucasian-associated ancestry cluster were 65% to 90% of about 400 genotyped donors.

Primers: 60 Vbeta forward and 13 Jbeta reverse. Repertoires were generated with immunoSEQ multiplex PCR, while TCRdb's copy carries only in-frame clones and drops some. Of roughly 130,000 clones listed, 75% to 90% are singletons. V was pared by 5 bases and J by 6 bases, with 14 bases between. Germline V gives CDR1 SGHAT, CDR2 FQNNGV. The CDR3 totals 13 residues. About this clone itself: Its antigen is unidentified.

Study-level findings and limits: Some TCR beta chains (about 180 of them) were listed as cytomegalovirus-associated. Being indistinguishable, some V segments were excluded, TRBV6-2 and TRBV6-3 among them. Most of the TCR beta V segments (in an earlier analysis) were productive either about 87% or about 30% of the time.

The sequenced sample consisted of PBMCs. The gene calls are TRBV11-2 and TRBJ2-7; perhaps TRBD2 as D (6 bases). This TCR derives from a woman in her forties in good health and CMV-seropositive. The CDR3 sequence is CASSPSIGGEQYF. The DNA of the CDR3 is TGTGCCAGCAGCCCCTCAATCGGGGGCGAGCAGTACTTC.